Listed below are T cell receptor beta chains from one sample, sequenced in a study of T cell repertoires in aging, cancer and after chemotherapy. TCRdb reprocessed the multiplex PCR reads with MiXCR, giving one entry per CDR3 protein. Of about 1,300 distinct CDR3 sequences in the sample, roughly 20% were seen once. Sequencing was performed on blood. Receptors were obtained from a human donor with a solid tumor. Each CDR3 is given with its conserved first and last residue. D genes are given only for firm matches. Only part of the rows carry a size: once, few, many, or a class if the clone is expanded.

v_call	j_call	d_call	clone_size	cdr3_aa	cdr3_nt
TRBV20-1	TRBJ2-7	TRBD1	medium-sized	CSAEGQGIDEQYF	TGCAGTGCTGAGGGACAGGGGATCGACGAGCAGTACTTC
TRBV6-1	TRBJ2-2	-	-	CASCISGPLAGELFF	TGTGCCAGCTGCATATCGGGGCCGCTGGCCGGGGAGCTGTTTTTT
TRBV4-3	TRBJ1-2	TRBD1	-	CASSQADREVGYTF	TGCGCCAGCAGCCAAGCGGACAGGGAGGTCGGCTACACCTTC
TRBV4-3	TRBJ2-1	-	medium-sized	CASSQDSSSGAYNEQFF	TGCGCCAGCAGCCAAGATAGTTCCAGCGGCGCCTACAATGAGCAGTTCTTC
TRBV5-6	TRBJ2-7	-	once	CASRQGGTHYEQYF	TGTGCCAGCAGGCAAGGGGGAACCCACTACGAGCAGTACTTC
TRBV6-2/TRBV6-3	TRBJ1-2	-	few	CASSYAQFGYTF	TGTGCCAGCAGTTACGCTCAGTTTGGCTACACCTTC
TRBV4-3	TRBJ1-1	-	few	CASRQGTFIFF	TGCGCCAGCAGGCAGGGGACGTTTATTTTCTTT
TRBV12-3/TRBV12-4	TRBJ2-7	TRBD2	medium-sized	CASSLAGGYEQYF	TGTGCCAGCAGTTTAGCGGGGGGGTACGAGCAGTACTTC
TRBV12-3/TRBV12-4	TRBJ1-2	TRBD1	-	CASRYQGEYGYTF	TGTGCCAGCAGATATCAGGGGGAGTATGGCTACACCTTC
TRBV6-2/TRBV6-3	TRBJ2-7	-	medium-sized	CASSIAGSGEQYF	TGTGCCAGCAGTATCGCAGGGTCTGGCGAGCAGTACTTC
TRBV18	TRBJ1-5	-	medium-sized	CASSPSGANQPQHF	TGTGCCAGCTCACCCTCAGGGGCCAATCAGCCCCAGCATTTT
TRBV18	TRBJ2-2	TRBD2	-	CASSRLAGGQSNTGELFF	TGTGCCAGCTCACGACTAGCGGGGGGGCAAAGCAACACCGGGGAGCTGTTTTTT
TRBV6-1	TRBJ1-5	-	medium-sized	CASSEWTQPQHF	TGTGCCAGCAGTGAATGGACCCAGCCCCAGCATTTT
TRBV27	TRBJ1-5	-	medium-sized	CASSSDGSMPQHF	TGTGCCAGCAGTTCGGACGGCTCGATGCCCCAGCATTTT
TRBV5-4	TRBJ1-1	-	few	CASRDRGGGDTEAFF	TGTGCCAGCAGGGACCGGGGGGGAGGGGACACTGAAGCTTTCTTT
TRBV19	TRBJ1-5	-	medium-sized	CASSMGVGPYSNQPQHF	TGTGCCAGTAGTATGGGAGTAGGGCCCTATAGCAATCAGCCCCAGCATTTT
TRBV4-2	TRBJ2-7	TRBD1	medium-sized	CASSLSQGLGYEQYF	TGTGCCAGCAGCCTTTCACAGGGGTTGGGGTACGAGCAGTACTTC
TRBV29-1	TRBJ1-4	-	medium-sized	CSVARTATNEKLFF	TGCAGCGTTGCGAGGACCGCAACTAATGAAAAACTGTTTTTT
TRBV19	TRBJ1-5	-	medium-sized	CASSMGPGQNQPQHF	TGTGCCAGTAGTATGGGACCAGGACAGAATCAGCCCCAGCATTTT
TRBV19	TRBJ2-6	-	-	CASTQGGGAGANVLTF	TGTGCCAGTACCCAGGGGGGGGGGGCTGGGGCCAACGTCCTGACTTTC
TRBV4-3	TRBJ2-4	-	medium-sized	CASSQDGDIQYF	TGCGCCAGCAGCCAAGATGGGGACATTCAGTACTTC
TRBV11-1	TRBJ2-5	TRBD2	-	CANRLAGGTGQTQYF	TGTGCCAACAGACTAGCGGGGGGTACTGGACAGACCCAGTACTTC
TRBV6-4	TRBJ2-5	-	medium-sized	CASSPNAGETQYF	TGTGCCAGCAGTCCCAACGCAGGGGAGACCCAGTACTTC
TRBV20-1	TRBJ2-1	TRBD2	medium-sized	CSARGSGGVGEQFF	TGCAGTGCTAGAGGTAGCGGGGGGGTTGGAGAGCAGTTCTTC
TRBV5-6	TRBJ1-5	-	medium-sized	CASSFGSGRRNQPQHF	TGTGCCAGCAGCTTCGGGTCAGGGAGGCGCAATCAGCCCCAGCATTTT
TRBV6-1	TRBJ2-1	-	medium-sized	CASNGLTYNEQFF	TGTGCCAGCAATGGGTTAACCTACAATGAGCAGTTCTTC
TRBV4-3	TRBJ1-1	-	medium-sized	CASSQDRNTEAFF	TGCGCCAGCAGCCAAGATAGAAACACTGAAGCTTTCTTT
TRBV6-2/TRBV6-3	TRBJ1-2	-	medium-sized	CASSYSKDRGYTF	TGTGCCAGCAGTTACTCGAAGGACCGCGGCTACACCTTC
TRBV18	TRBJ1-4	TRBD1	few	CASSRDRATTNEKLFF	TGTGCCAGCTCAAGGGACAGGGCTACAACTAATGAAAAACTGTTTTTT